The T cell receptor beta chain described here comes from a study of blood T cells in healthy people across ages. For the study at large: Capturing about one barcoded beta molecule per two T cells was achieved by template switching.

The study's findings and limits: The fall in TCR beta diversity per million T cells was roughly linear with age.

Primed by a sample-barcoded 5' primer and a J-beta primer mix, a second PCR proceeded for roughly 7 to 12 cycles. Using its own MiXCR run on the 5' RACE reads, TCRdb lists one record per CDR3 protein. This table holds fewer than 950,000 distinct CDR3 sequences, 35% to 40% found once. V lost 4 bases, J lost 0 bases, and 9 bases stayed unmatched. There are 18 residues in the CDR3. Germline V gene data show CDR1 as MNHEY and CDR2 as SMNVEV (reference sequence). For this clonotype: The antigen remains undetermined.

PBMCs were isolated at a quantity of at least 6.5 million per sample. This receptor was obtained from a young man in good health. Sequenced input: blood. This chain uses TRBV27 with TRBJ2-6; 7 nucleotides match TRBD1. The CDR3 DNA reads TGTGCCAGCAGTTCAACAGGGGTCCGGCTCTCTGGGGCCAACGTCCTGACTTTC. Residues: CASSSTGVRLSGANVLTF.